Shown below are 8 T cell receptor beta chains from a single sample sequenced in a study of CD8+CD57+ T cells in acquired aplastic anemia (dated by TCRdb to 2016 to 2019). Patients chosen for sequencing had shown expansion of CD8+CD57+ cells by flow cytometry. Instrument used: Illumina HiSeq 2000. Profiling of TCR beta VDJ combinations and CDR3 sequences used genomic DNA as the template. Using fastp trimming at Q25 and MiXCR clonotype assembly, TCRdb reanalyzed the public sequencing data and kept in-frame beta chains. Each CDR3 protein appears once, grouped with its most common genes and DNA. For this sample the table gives under 350,000 distinct CDR3 sequences, of which approximately 58% were detected only once. 1% to 1.5% of the sample goes to the ten largest clones. The specimen sequenced was sorted CD4+, CD8+, or CD8+CD57+ T cells (not recorded which) from PBMCs. Receptors originate from a human donor with aplastic anemia.

The genes are TRBV12-3 or TRBV12-4 and TRBJ2-7, with unresolved D. V lost 3 bases to trimming and J lost 0 bases, with 9 bases between them. The CDR3 runs to 14 residues. The CDR3: CASSFYSVSYEQYF. Written as DNA, the CDR3 is TGTGCCAGCAGTTTTTACAGCGTCTCCTACGAGCAGTACTTC.

The chain is built from TRBV19 and TRBJ2-7, with TRBD2 matching over 7 bases. The length of the CDR3 is 13 residues. Germline CDR1 is LNHDA and CDR2 is SQIVND (reference sequence). J was trimmed by 4 bases and V by 6 bases; bases with no gene match: 6. The CDR3, as DNA: TGTGCCAGTAGCGGGGGGTATGGTTACGAGCAGTACTTC. Residues: CASSGGYGYEQYF.

This sequence joins TRBV7-9 and TRBJ1-2; no firm D call. The V end was cut by 4 bases, the J end by 8 bases, with 14 bases between. The CDR3 loop spans 13 amino acids. Germline V gene lookup returns CDR1 SEHNR and CDR2 FQNEAQ (reference sequence). CDR3 sequence: CASSSGPGGGYTF. The CDR3 nucleotides are TGTGCCAGCAGCTCCGGGCCGGGAGGGGGCTACACCTTC.

The chain is built from TRBV20-1 and TRBJ2-7, with TRBD1 matching over 10 bases. The germline V gene encodes CDR1 DFQATT and CDR2 SNEGSKA (reference sequence). This CDR3 comprises 16 residues. V shed 0 bases and J 2 bases; nucleotides not matched to a gene: 7. CDR3 region: CSARDSGTGDPYEQYF. Here the CDR3 DNA reads TGCAGTGCTAGAGATTCTGGGACAGGGGACCCCTACGAGCAGTACTTC.

This chain links TRBV24-1 with TRBJ2-5; 12 bases are a match to TRBD1. CDR3 length: 15 residues. Trimming at V came to 5 bases and at J to 2 bases, leaving 2 bases not matched to a gene. Germline V CDR1 and CDR2: KGHDR, SFDVKD. The CDR3 sequence: CATSGDRGRQETQYF. CDR3 DNA: TGTGCCACCAGTGGGGACAGGGGGCGGCAAGAGACCCAGTACTTC.

On this clonotype: At one of its ends the junction is not consistent with the germline gene, which may arise from a read error. The rearrangement links TRBV27 to TRBJ1-2, with D possibly being TRBD1 (6 bases). CDR1 MNHEY and CDR2 SMNVEV come from the germline V gene (reference sequence). The CDR3 runs to 16 residues. CDR3 residues: CASSSPRTEANCGYTF. CDR3 bases: TGTGCCAGCAGTTCCCCTAGGACAGAAGCCAACTGTGGCTACACCTTC.

This clonotype appeared many times. The chain employs TRBV12-3 or TRBV12-4 and TRBJ2-5; TRBD1 aligns across 7 bases. The CDR3 runs 15 residues. The junction had 5 bases not matched to a gene; V was cut back by 2 bases and J by 2 bases. CDR3 DNA: TGTGCCAGCAGTTTATTGGGGACAGAACAAGAGACCCAGTACTTC. Its protein product is CASSLLGTEQETQYF.

V usage is TRBV19 and J usage is TRBJ1-1; the D is unclear. V shed 5 bases and J shed 4 bases, with 8 bases lying between them. This CDR3 spans 12 amino acids. From germline, CDR1 is LNHDA and CDR2 SQIVND (reference sequence). CDR3 sequence reads: CASSWARTEAFF. The CDR3 coding sequence is TGTGCCAGTAGTTGGGCACGCACTGAAGCTTTCTTT.